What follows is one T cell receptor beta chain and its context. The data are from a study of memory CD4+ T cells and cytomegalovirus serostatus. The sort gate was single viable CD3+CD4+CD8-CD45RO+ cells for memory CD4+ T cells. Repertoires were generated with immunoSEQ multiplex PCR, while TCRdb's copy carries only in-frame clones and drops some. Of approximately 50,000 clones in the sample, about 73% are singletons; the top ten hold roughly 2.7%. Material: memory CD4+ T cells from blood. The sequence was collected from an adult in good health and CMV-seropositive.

The CDR3 protein is CASSNGRGAEAFF. CDR3 bases: TGTGCCAGCAGCAACGGGCGGGGGGCTGAAGCTTTCTTT. This sequence joins TRBV21-1 and TRBJ1-1. TRBV21-1 is classified as a pseudogene. The length of the CDR3 is 13 residues.